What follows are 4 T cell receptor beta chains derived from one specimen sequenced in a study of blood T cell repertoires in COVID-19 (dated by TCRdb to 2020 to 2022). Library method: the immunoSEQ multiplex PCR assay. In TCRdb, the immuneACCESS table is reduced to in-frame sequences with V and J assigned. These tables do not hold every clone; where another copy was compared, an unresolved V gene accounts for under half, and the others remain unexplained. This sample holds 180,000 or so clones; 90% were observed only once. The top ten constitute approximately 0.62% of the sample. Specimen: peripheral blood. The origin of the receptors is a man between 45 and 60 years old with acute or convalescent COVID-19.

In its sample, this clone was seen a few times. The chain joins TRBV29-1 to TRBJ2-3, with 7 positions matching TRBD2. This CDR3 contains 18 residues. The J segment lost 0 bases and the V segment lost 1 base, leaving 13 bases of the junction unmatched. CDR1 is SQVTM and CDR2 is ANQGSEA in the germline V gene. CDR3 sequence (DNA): TGCAGCGTTGAAGGGACCAACTCGGGGGGTGCTAGCACAGATACGCAGTATTTT. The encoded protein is CSVEGTNSGGASTDTQYF.

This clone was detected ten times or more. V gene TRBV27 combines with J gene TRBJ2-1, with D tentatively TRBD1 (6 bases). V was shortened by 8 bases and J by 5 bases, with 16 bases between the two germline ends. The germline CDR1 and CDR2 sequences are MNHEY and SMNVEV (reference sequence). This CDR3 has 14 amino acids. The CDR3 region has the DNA TGTGCCAGCCCCCCAGGGGTTCGCAACAATGAGCAGTTCTTC. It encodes CASPPGVRNNEQFF.

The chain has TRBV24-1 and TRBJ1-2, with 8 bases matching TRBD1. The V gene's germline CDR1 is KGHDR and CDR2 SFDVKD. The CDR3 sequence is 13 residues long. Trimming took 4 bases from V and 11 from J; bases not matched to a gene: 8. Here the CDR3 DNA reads TGTGCCACCAGTGAATCAGGGGGCCCGTTTTACACCTTC. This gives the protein CATSESGGPFYTF.

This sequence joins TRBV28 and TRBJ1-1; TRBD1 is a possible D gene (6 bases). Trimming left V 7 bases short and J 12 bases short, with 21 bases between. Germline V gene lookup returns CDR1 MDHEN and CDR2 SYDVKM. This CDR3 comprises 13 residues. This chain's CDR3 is CASTKTHRVVPFF. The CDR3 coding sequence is TGTGCCAGCACTAAAACCCACAGGGTAGTGCCTTTCTTT.